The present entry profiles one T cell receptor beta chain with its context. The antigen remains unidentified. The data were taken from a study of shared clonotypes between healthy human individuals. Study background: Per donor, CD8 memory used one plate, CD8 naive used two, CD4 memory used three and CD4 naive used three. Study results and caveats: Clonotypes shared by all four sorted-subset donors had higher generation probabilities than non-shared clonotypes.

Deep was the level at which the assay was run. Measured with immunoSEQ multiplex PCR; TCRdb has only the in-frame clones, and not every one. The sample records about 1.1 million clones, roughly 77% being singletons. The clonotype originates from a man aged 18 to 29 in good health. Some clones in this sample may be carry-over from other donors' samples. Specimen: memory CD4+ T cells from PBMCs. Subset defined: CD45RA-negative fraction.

Here the CDR3 DNA reads TGCGCCAGCAGCTTGGACGGGACCCAGTACTTC. Amino acids: CASSLDGTQYF. This chain connects TRBV5-1 to TRBJ2-5; D is uncertain. V gave up 0 bases and J gave up 7 bases, with 4 bases separating them. CDR1 and CDR2 (germline): SGHRS, YFSETQ. The CDR3 is 11 amino acids.